The 5 T cell receptor beta chains below all came from one sample that was sequenced in a study of control samples from healthy donors and cancer patients. Clones were sequenced by immunoSEQ multiplex PCR, and TCRdb holds only the in-frame ones, with some missing. The sample lists 130,000 to 150,000 clones, 89% occurring once. The sequenced sample was blood. Source of these receptors: a man aged 25-45 years in good health.

This chain joins TRBV27 and TRBJ1-1, with D maybe TRBD1 (5 bases). The CDR3 runs to 15 residues. Per the germline V gene, CDR1 is MNHEY and CDR2 is SMNVEV (reference sequence). Trimming left V 3 bases short and J 2 bases short, with 13 bases between. The CDR3 protein is CASSLDTWGNTEAFF. The CDR3 bases are TGTGCCAGCAGTTTGGACACCTGGGGCAACACTGAAGCTTTCTTT.

The chain uses TRBV3-1 (or the pseudogene TRBV3-2) and TRBJ1-6, with D possibly matching TRBD1 (6 bases). In germline, CDR1 is LGHDT, CDR2 YNNKEL (reference sequence). The germline V and J ends were trimmed by 1 base and 10 bases, with 11 bases remaining between them. This CDR3 region has 14 residues. Written as DNA, the CDR3 is TGTGCCAGCAGCCAAGTCCAGGGGTCCTCACCCCTCCACTTT. This codes for CASSQVQGSSPLHF.

In regard to this clone: The junction and the germline gene differ at one end; a read error may be behind it. This chain connects TRBV19 to TRBJ2-1; 9 positions match TRBD1. Per germline, CDR1 LNHDA and CDR2 SQIVND (reference sequence). CDR3 length: 19 residues. The CDR3 DNA is TGTACCAGTACTCCCCCGGGACAGGGTTTGTTCGGACGACACAATGAGCAGTTCTTC. This encodes CTSTPPGQGLFGRHNEQFF.

The chain links TRBV5-4 to TRBJ2-3; 8 bases are a match to TRBD2. The CDR3 extends over 18 amino acids. With V trimmed by 0 bases and J by 4 bases, 13 bases remained unmatched. Germline loops: CDR1 SGHNT, CDR2 YYREEE (reference sequence). The CDR3 DNA sequence: TGTGCCAGCAGCTTGGACACGGCTAGCGGGTTCGGGTCAGATACGCAGTATTTT. Translated, it gives CASSLDTASGFGSDTQYF. Combining the CDR3 with reference TRBV5-4 and TRBJ2-3 gives the whole variable domain ETGVTQSPTHLIKTRGQQVTLRCSSQSGHNTVSWYQQALGQGPQFIFQYYREEENGRGNFPPRFSGLQFPNYSSELNVNALELDDSALYLCASSLDTASGFGSDTQYFGPGTRLTVL.

The CDR3 is CASSPWREDTDTQYF. CDR3 sequence (DNA): TGTGCCAGCAGCCCCTGGCGGGAGGACACAGATACGCAGTATTTT. This rearrangement joins TRBV7-2 to TRBJ2-3; 8 bases agree with TRBD2. This CDR3 comprises 15 residues. Trimming removed 5 bases from V and 2 bases from J; junction bases left unmatched: 6. In germline, CDR1 is SGHTA, CDR2 FQGNSA. Looking up the rest from reference TRBV7-2 and TRBJ2-3 gives the full variable domain: GAGVSQSPSNKVTEKGKDVELRCDPISGHTALYWYRQSLGQGLEFLIYFQGNSAPDKSGLPSDRFSAERTGGSVSTLTIQRTQQEDSAVYLCASSPWREDTDTQYFGPGTRLTVL.